Following are 23 T cell receptor beta chains from one sample sequenced in a study of cytomegalovirus exposure and HLA in healthy donors. This table comes from immunoSEQ multiplex PCR, and its TCRdb copy is limited to in-frame clones, with some not included. The table records some 170,000 clones, over 80% of them present only once. The sequenced material came from PBMCs. Receptors were obtained from a man aged 25-40 years in good health and CMV-seropositive.

The chain has TRBV5-4 and TRBJ1-2, with TRBD1 matching 7 bases. There are 15 residues in the CDR3. Germline CDR1 SGHNT, CDR2 YYREEE (reference sequence). Germline trimming cut 1 base from V and 6 bases from J; bases unmatched to any gene: 9. The CDR3 here is CASSLSTGALDGYTF. DNA for the CDR3: TGTGCCAGCAGCTTGAGCACAGGGGCCCTTGATGGCTACACCTTC.

This clone was detected only once. The V and J genes are TRBV9 and TRBJ2-7, with 9 bases aligning to TRBD2. This CDR3 has 15 amino acids. V shed 6 bases and J 8 bases; nucleotides not matched to a gene: 15. Germline lookup yields CDR1 SGDLS and CDR2 YYNGEE. The CDR3 coding sequence is TGTGCCAGCACCTCAGGGACCGGGACTAGCAACCAGCAGTACTTC. It yields the protein CASTSGTGTSNQQYF.

The chain combines TRBV5-1 with TRBJ2-7, with TRBD2 as a possible D gene (6 bases). Germline V lookup: CDR1 SGHRS, CDR2 YFSETQ. The CDR3 is 13 amino acids. V lost 5 bases to trimming and J lost 2 bases, with 11 bases between them. Here the CDR3 reads CASSPGTPYEQYF. CDR3 coding DNA: TGCGCCAGCAGTCCCGGGACTCCCTACGAGCAGTACTTC.

The rearrangement uses TRBV27 and TRBJ2-7; 9 bases match TRBD1. This CDR3 has 18 residues. The V segment lost 4 bases and the J segment 2 bases; nucleotides outside the gene matches: 15. Germline CDR1 and CDR2: MNHEY and SMNVEV (reference sequence). CDR3 in DNA: TGTGCCAGCAGTTCTCTCACGCTTACAGGGGGCAATCCCTACGAGCAGTACTTC. Protein sequence: CASSSLTLTGGNPYEQYF.

The CDR3: CASSPRTGSWAFF. CDR3 in DNA: TGTGCCAGCAGTCCCCGGACAGGCAGTTGGGCTTTCTTT. J is TRBJ1-1 and V is TRBV6-5, with TRBD1 identical over 7 bases. The germline V gene encodes CDR1 MNHEY and CDR2 SVGAGI. J was trimmed by 11 bases and V by 5 bases; bases with no gene match: 11. This CDR3 contains 13 residues.

The chain uses TRBV5-8 and TRBJ1-1; D is unclear. Germline values: CDR1 SGHTS, CDR2 YDEGEE. V was trimmed by 2 bases and J by 1 base, leaving 12 bases between them. This CDR3 region has 15 residues. The CDR3, as DNA: TGTGCCAGCAGCTTCTCCCGGGTTCGGAACACTGAAGCTTTCTTT. As protein: CASSFSRVRNTEAFF.

This chain uses TRBV5-8 with TRBJ2-6; weak D call: TRBD2 (6 bases). This CDR3 is built from 14 residues. Germline assignment: CDR1 SGHTS and CDR2 YDEGEE. The ends were cut back, 9 bases at V and 2 bases at J, with 12 bases in the middle. The CDR3: CATTWGAGANVLTF. The CDR3 DNA reads as TGTGCCACCACTTGGGGGGCTGGGGCCAACGTCCTGACTTTC.

This chain links TRBV12-5 with TRBJ2-7, with D uncertain. CDR1 is LGHNT and CDR2 is FRNRAP in the germline V gene. Trimming took off 6 bases at V and 4 bases at J, with 10 bases between the two ends. The CDR3 is 12 amino acids. The CDR3 here is CASGGKEYEQYF. The CDR3 nucleotides read TGTGCTAGTGGCGGTAAAGAGTACGAGCAGTACTTC.

CDR3 region: CASGETGQGFDGYTF. The CDR3 DNA is TGCGCCAGCGGGGAGACGGGACAGGGATTCGATGGCTACACCTTC. The V gene is TRBV10-1, the J gene TRBJ1-2, with 9 bases fitting TRBD1. The CDR3 length is 15 residues. With 8 bases clipped from V and 6 bases from J, the junction kept 13 bases outside the gene matches. Germline assignment: CDR1 WNHNN and CDR2 SYGVQD (reference sequence).

The J gene is TRBJ2-7, the V gene TRBV18; TRBD1 matches at 7 bases. CDR1 KGHSH and CDR2 LQKENI come from the germline V gene. This CDR3 has 14 amino acids. Trimming at V came to 3 bases and at J to 0 bases, leaving 2 bases not matched to a gene. The CDR3: CASSPGTASYEQYF. As DNA, the CDR3 is TGTGCCAGCTCACCCGGGACAGCCTCCTACGAGCAGTACTTC. Using reference TRBV18 and TRBJ2-7 for the parts outside the CDR3, the full variable domain is NAGVMQNPRHLVRRRGQEARLRCSPMKGHSHVYWYRQLPEEGLKFMVYLQKENIIDESGMPKERFSAEFPKEGPSILRIQQVVRGDSAAYFCASSPGTASYEQYFGPGTRLTVT.

The chain recombines TRBV6-6 with TRBJ1-2; no reliable D call. The CDR3 sequence is 14 residues long. Trimming shortened V by 6 bases and J by 1 base, and 12 bases separated the two germline ends. Per the germline V gene, CDR1 is MNHNY and CDR2 is SVGAGI (reference sequence). CDR3 in amino acids: CASRTAGGNYGYTF. As DNA, the CDR3 is TGTGCCAGCAGGACTGCTGGAGGTAACTATGGCTACACCTTC.

The CDR3 region has the DNA TGTGCCAGCTCACCATTACCCCTGACACAGACCGGGGAGCTGTTTTTT. Translating it yields CASSPLPLTQTGELFF. The rearrangement uses TRBV18 and TRBJ2-2; D unclear. V lost 2 bases and J 5 bases, leaving 15 bases between the germline ends. The V gene's germline CDR1 is KGHSH and CDR2 LQKENI. The CDR3 extends over 16 amino acids.

The V gene is TRBV5-5, the J gene TRBJ2-7; TRBD1 might be the D (6 bases). The germline gives CDR1 SGHKS, CDR2 YYEKEE (reference sequence). With 4 bases removed from V and 4 bases from J, the gap between germline ends came to 15 bases. This CDR3 spans 14 amino acids. The CDR3 DNA follows: TGTGCCAGCAGCCTGACAGGATTTTTATACGAGCAGTACTTC. Its protein product is CASSLTGFLYEQYF.

The chain combines TRBV2 with TRBJ1-2; 7 positions agree with TRBD1. The CDR3 contains 14 residues. V shed 6 bases and J 4 bases; nucleotides not matched to a gene: 8. CDR1 is SNHLY, CDR2 FYNNEI, per germline. The CDR3 protein is CASRDPGTAYGYTF. For the CDR3, the DNA is TGTGCCAGCAGGGACCCCGGGACAGCCTATGGCTACACCTTC. The full variable domain, its missing parts supplied by reference TRBV2 and TRBJ1-2, is EPEVTQTPSHQVTQMGQEVILRCVPISNHLYFYWYRQILGQKVEFLVSFYNNEISEKSEIFDDQFSVERPDGSNFTLKIRSTKLEDSAMYFCASRDPGTAYGYTFGSGTRLTVV.

The sample holds one count of this clone. The genes are TRBV13 and TRBJ2-3; 11 bases agree with TRBD1. This CDR3 comprises 14 residues. Germline assignment: CDR1 PRHDT and CDR2 FYEKMQ (reference sequence). V shed 5 bases, J shed 5 bases, and the junction held 3 bases outside the gene matches. For the CDR3, the DNA is TGTGCCAGCAGCACGGACAGGGGGCAAGATACGCAGTATTTT. Protein sequence: CASSTDRGQDTQYF.

This clone turned up a few times. One end of the junction varies from germline; a read error may be responsible. This sequence joins TRBV7-7 and TRBJ2-7, with 7 bases matching TRBD2. The V gene's germline CDR1 is SSHAT and CDR2 FNYEAQ (reference sequence). CDR3 size: 14 residues. CDR3 bases: TGTGCTAGCAGCCCCGGGGGGAACTCCTACGAGCAGTACTTC. Its protein is CASSPGGNSYEQYF.

This sequence joins TRBV23-1 and TRBJ1-5, with 7 bases matching TRBD1. TRBV23-1 is classed as an ORF, of uncertain function. There are 16 residues in the CDR3. With 4 bases clipped from V and 3 bases from J, the junction kept 9 bases outside the gene matches. CDR3 sequence reads: CASSLKQGILNQPQHF. CDR3 nucleotide sequence: TGCGCCAGCAGTCTAAAACAGGGGATTCTCAATCAGCCCCAGCATTTT.

The genes are TRBV9 and TRBJ1-1; 8 nucleotides align to TRBD1. The CDR3 covers 15 residues. CDR1 is SGDLS, CDR2 YYNGEE, per germline. J was trimmed by 8 bases and V by 0 bases; bases with no gene match: 9. The CDR3 protein is CASSVEDRGFPEAFF. The CDR3 DNA sequence: TGTGCCAGCAGCGTAGAAGACAGGGGATTCCCAGAAGCTTTCTTT.

J is TRBJ1-2 and V is TRBV6-5, with 7 bases aligning to TRBD1. V trimming: 9 bases; J trimming: 5 bases; junction bases outside the gene matches: 9. CDR1 and CDR2 from the germline V gene are MNHEY and SVGAGI. This CDR3 is built from 13 residues. CDR3 loop: CASLGQTDYGYTF. The CDR3 nucleotides are TGTGCCAGTCTGGGACAGACCGATTATGGCTACACCTTC.

The J gene is TRBJ2-7, the V gene TRBV30; 12 bases fit TRBD1. V lost 1 base, J lost 9 bases, and 7 bases stayed unmatched. This CDR3 contains 14 residues. From germline, CDR1 is GTSNPN and CDR2 SVGIG (reference sequence). CDR3 nucleotide sequence: TGTGCCTGGAGTGCCGGGACAGGGGGCCTGGGGCAGTACTTC. Translated: CAWSAGTGGLGQYF.

This chain connects TRBV27 to TRBJ1-6, with D tentatively TRBD1 (6 bases). CDR1 MNHEY and CDR2 SMNVEV come from the germline V gene (reference sequence). V was clipped by 5 bases and J by 9 bases, with 14 bases between them. The CDR3 runs 14 residues. The CDR3 spells CASSGGQYFSPLHF. CDR3 bases: TGTGCCAGCAGTGGCGGACAGTACTTTTCACCCCTCCACTTT.

The rearrangement uses TRBV4-1 and TRBJ2-3; 7 bases are a match to TRBD1. Germline CDR1 MGHRA, CDR2 YSYEKL. This CDR3 is built from 18 residues. V trimming: 7 bases; J trimming: 1 base; junction bases outside the gene matches: 17. In nucleotides, the CDR3 is TGCGCCAGCACTCAAAGAAGCGTAGGGGGCAGGCGCACAGATACGCAGTATTTT. The encoded protein is CASTQRSVGGRRTDTQYF.

This clone has just a few counts. The chain carries TRBV6-1 and TRBJ1-5, with D possibly TRBD1 on 6 matching bases. CDR1 is MNHNS and CDR2 is SASEGT in the germline V gene. The CDR3 sequence is 13 residues long. V dropped 3 bases and J dropped 7 bases, with 10 bases sitting between them. CDR3: CASSDRGEQPQHF. For the CDR3, the DNA is TGTGCCAGCAGTGACAGGGGCGAGCAGCCCCAGCATTTT.